The clone carrying this TCR beta chain was seen more than once but under ten times. The target antigen is unknown. The protocol attached unique molecular identifiers to individual cDNA molecules. TCRdb redid the calling of the 5' RACE reads with MiXCR, one entry per CDR3 protein. The table shows 85,000 to 100,000 distinct CDR3 sequences, with approximately 10% occurring only once. The data derive from a study of early T cells in non-severe SARS-CoV-2 infection. CDR3 size: 16 residues. V dropped 1 base and J dropped 1 base, with 13 bases sitting between them. Germline CDR1 and CDR2: MGHDK and SYGVNS. Findings and caveats of the study: The VDJdb matching leaned toward anti-spike CD8 responses and overlooked private and CD4 specificities.

This clonotype originated in an adult who was a healthcare worker with PCR-confirmed SARS-CoV-2 infection or an uninfected control (not recorded which). The J gene is TRBJ2-5, the V gene TRBV25-1; no firm D call. The sample comprised whole blood. The CDR3 coding sequence is TGTGCCAGCAGTGAATTCTCTGGTGAAACCCAAGAGACCCAGTACTTC. It translates to CASSEFSGETQETQYF.